The entry that follows covers one T cell receptor beta chain sequence. What it binds is unknown. The sample belongs to a study of cytomegalovirus exposure and HLA in healthy donors. At the level of the study: A data release that came early held tens of millions of unique TCRs from HLA-typed donors.

With 60 Vbeta and 13 Jbeta primers, the PCR was carried out. Produced via immunoSEQ multiplex PCR; TCRdb's table is partial and in-frame only. The sample includes more than 95,000 clones, around 75% seen only once; the top ten take about 2.2%. Study-level results: In a later analysis, TCR association rates varied by HLA locus: DRB1 most, HLA-C fewest. Rare sequences made up most TCRs, while some public TCRs were found in many donors. The majority of CMV-associated TCR beta chains were reported as apparently HLA-restricted in a later analysis.

V lost 1 base to trimming and J lost 6 bases; unmatched junction nucleotides: 5. The germline V gene encodes CDR1 GTSNPN and CDR2 SVGIG (reference sequence). The length of the CDR3 is 15 residues. The receptor's source is a man aged 25-40 years in good health and CMV-seronegative. Material for sequencing was PBMCs. The chain joins TRBV30 to TRBJ2-2; TRBD1 matches 10 bases. The CDR3 loop is CAWSAKGQGPGELFF. As DNA, the CDR3 is TGTGCCTGGAGTGCCAAGGGACAGGGGCCCGGGGAGCTGTTTTTT.